Presented here are 26 T cell receptor beta chains from one specimen sequenced in a study of CD8 T cells in ankylosing spondylitis. TCRdb analysed the 5' RACE reads with MiXCR anew, one entry per CDR3 protein. The table records 250,000 to 350,000 distinct CDR3 sequences, 6.5% to 10% of them present only once. These receptors' antigens are unknown. Study conclusions and caveats: Typical of ankylosing spondylitis blood, it appeared, was a TCR beta motif of fewer than 10 highly homologous variants.

The sample was blood, either unsorted or a sorted T cell fraction (not recorded which). These TCRs come from a male donor with ankylosing spondylitis.

This clonotype occurred many times. The chain is built from TRBV15 and TRBJ2-1; tentatively, D is TRBD1 or TRBD2 (6 bases each). The CDR3 sequence is 13 residues long. Trimming pared 2 bases from V and 6 bases from J, leaving 8 bases between. The V gene's germline CDR1 is LNHNV and CDR2 YYDKDF (reference sequence). The CDR3 DNA reads as TGTGCCACCAGCAGAAGGGGGGTCAATGAGCAGTTCTTC. Its protein is CATSRRGVNEQFF.

This clonotype came up a few times. V is TRBV7-3 and J is TRBJ1-2; TRBD1 matches 10 bases. The CDR3 loop spans 18 amino acids. Germline V CDR1 and CDR2: SGHTA, FQGTGA. The J segment lost 4 bases and the V segment lost 1 base, leaving 12 bases of the junction unmatched. Here the CDR3 reads CASSLRGIGTGAPYGYTF. The CDR3 coding sequence is TGTGCCAGCAGCTTAAGGGGAATCGGGACAGGGGCCCCCTATGGCTACACCTTC. Full variable domain (missing parts from reference TRBV7-3 and TRBJ1-2): GAGVSQTPSNKVTEKGKYVELRCDPISGHTALYWYRQSLGQGPEFLIYFQGTGAADDSGLPNDRFFAVRPEGSVSTLKIQRTERGDSAVYLCASSLRGIGTGAPYGYTFGSGTRLTVV.

The sample holds many counts of this clonotype. The chain uses TRBV7-8 and TRBJ1-5; D possibly corresponds to TRBD1 (5 bases). Germline lookup yields CDR1 SGHVS and CDR2 FQNEAQ. The CDR3 has 15 residues. V was cut by 5 bases and J by 1 base, with 12 bases left in between. The CDR3 region is CASSLLGHSNQPQHF. The DNA of the CDR3 is TGTGCCAGCAGCCTGCTGGGGCACAGCAATCAGCCCCAGCATTTT.

This clonotype was seen only a few times. J is TRBJ2-1 and V is TRBV20-1, with D unresolved. The length of the CDR3 is 13 residues. Trimming removed 6 bases at V and 0 bases at J, with 9 bases between. Germline lookup yields CDR1 DFQATT and CDR2 SNEGSKA (reference sequence). This CDR3 reads CSAEKDSYNEQFF. Written as DNA, the CDR3 is TGCAGTGCCGAGAAAGACTCCTACAATGAGCAGTTCTTC.

A few counts support this clonotype. V usage is TRBV7-2 and J usage is TRBJ1-2; 7 positions match TRBD1. Unmatched junction bases numbered 9, after V lost 0 bases and J lost 8 bases. This CDR3 comprises 15 residues. CDR1 SGHTA and CDR2 FQGNSA come from the germline V gene. The CDR3 sequence is CASSLAQGVWWGYTF. The DNA for the CDR3 is TGTGCCAGCAGCTTAGCGCAGGGGGTTTGGTGGGGCTACACCTTC.

This clonotype was counted many times. The V and J genes are TRBV29-1 and TRBJ1-4; TRBD1 matches at 8 bases. Unmatched junction bases numbered 4, after V lost 7 bases and J lost 3 bases. Germline values: CDR1 SQVTM, CDR2 ANQGSEA. This CDR3 contains 13 residues. CDR3 in DNA: TGCAGCGCCGGGACAGGTGCTAATGAAAAACTGTTTTTT. Protein: CSAGTGANEKLFF.

This clonotype was seen only a few times. This sequence joins TRBV20-1 and TRBJ2-1; 13 nucleotides line up with TRBD2. Germline-derived CDR1 and CDR2 are DFQATT and SNEGSKA (reference sequence). The CDR3 is 16 residues long. Trimming cost V 3 bases and J 8 bases; bases outside gene matches: 10. The CDR3 nucleotides are TGCAGTGCTAGCAGACTAGCGGGAGGTGTCTTGGATGAGCAGTTCTTC. It yields the protein CSASRLAGGVLDEQFF.

The rearrangement joins TRBV7-9 to TRBJ2-7, with TRBD1 identical over 7 bases. Germline V gene sequence: CDR1 SEHNR, CDR2 FQNEAQ (reference sequence). This CDR3 is built from 14 residues. J lost 3 bases, V lost 3 bases, and 5 bases had no gene match. CDR3 nucleotides: TGTGCCAGCAGCTTCGGGGACAGCTACTACGAGCAGTACTTC. This codes for CASSFGDSYYEQYF.

There are many counts of this clonotype. The chain recombines TRBV5-8 with TRBJ2-7; 11 positions match TRBD1. Germline lookup yields CDR1 SGHTS and CDR2 YDEGEE. V trimming: 2 bases; J trimming: 12 bases; junction bases outside the gene matches: 16. The CDR3 length is 16 residues. The chain's CDR3 is CASSFWTGGASSATYF. The CDR3 bases are TGTGCCAGCAGCTTTTGGACAGGGGGCGCCTCCAGTGCCACGTACTTC. Using reference TRBV5-8 and TRBJ2-7 for the parts outside the CDR3, the full variable domain is EAGVTQSPTHLIKTRGQQATLRCSPISGHTSVYWYQQALGLGLQFLLWYDEGEERNRGNFPPRFSGRQFPNYSSELNVNALELEDSALYLCASSFWTGGASSATYFGPGTRLTVT.

This chain joins TRBV5-5 and TRBJ1-6, with unresolved D. Germline CDR1 is SGHKS and CDR2 is YYEKEE (reference sequence). The CDR3 runs to 14 residues. V was clipped by 2 bases and J by 7 bases, with 10 bases between them. CDR3 DNA: TGTGCCAGCAGCTTACATTTCGCAAATTCACCCCTCCACTTT. It codes for CASSLHFANSPLHF.

This clonotype was counted between two and nine times. This chain uses TRBV29-1 with TRBJ2-7; D remains unclear. CDR3 length: 12 amino acids. Trimming cost V 1 base and J 3 bases, with 7 bases left between them. CDR1 is SQVTM and CDR2 is ANQGSEA in the germline V gene. The DNA for the CDR3 is TGCAGCGTTGAAGCGCCGGGCTACGAGCAGTACTTC. Translating it yields CSVEAPGYEQYF.

This clonotype was counted only a few times. The V call is TRBV25-1, the J call TRBJ1-2; a possible D gene is TRBD1 (6 bases). The CDR3 covers 14 residues. CDR1 and CDR2 (germline): MGHDK, SYGVNS. Deletions cut 9 bases from V and 4 bases from J, with 18 bases between. CDR3 coding DNA: TGTGCCAGTTCCGCGAGGGGGGGATCCTATGGCTACACCTTC. This codes for CASSARGGSYGYTF.

This clonotype was observed a few times. The rearrangement joins TRBV10-2 to TRBJ1-2; D uncertain. The ends were cut back, 0 bases at V and 5 bases at J, with 7 bases in the middle. Germline CDR1 WSHSY, CDR2 SAAADI. The CDR3 consists of 13 residues. CDR3 nucleotides: TGCGCCAGCAGTGAGTCAACGGGGTATGGCTACACCTTC. Amino acid sequence: CASSESTGYGYTF.

This clonotype was detected many times. J is TRBJ2-7 and V is TRBV28; TRBD2 aligns across 7 bases. Trimming took 6 bases from V and 7 from J; bases not matched to a gene: 15. There are 15 residues in the CDR3. Germline assignment: CDR1 MDHEN and CDR2 SYDVKM. CDR3 sequence reads: CASSLWGGSPREQYF. Here the CDR3 DNA reads TGTGCCAGCAGCCTATGGGGCGGGAGTCCAAGAGAGCAGTACTTC. Full variable domain (remainder filled in from reference TRBV28 and TRBJ2-7): DVKVTQSSRYLVKRTGEKVFLECVQDMDHENMFWYRQDPGLGLRLIYFSYDVKMKEKGDIPEGYSVSREKKERFSLILESASTNQTSMYLCASSLWGGSPREQYFGPGTRLTVT.

This clonotype has just a few counts. The rearrangement uses TRBV28 and TRBJ2-3, with 14 bases lining up with TRBD2. The trim removed 6 bases at V and 4 bases at J, leaving 3 bases unmatched. This CDR3 region has 15 residues. CDR1 and CDR2 from the germline V gene are MDHEN and SYDVKM. CDR3 sequence (DNA): TGTGCCAGCAGGTGGACTAGCGGGAGGTCAGATACGCAGTATTTT. Its protein is CASRWTSGRSDTQYF.

This clonotype was seen many times. As DNA, the CDR3 is TGTGCCAGCAGCACATACAGGGGCTATGGCTACACCTTC. Its translation: CASSTYRGYGYTF. The V and J genes are TRBV7-2 and TRBJ1-2; 7 bases align to TRBD1. The CDR3 spans 13 residues. Germline V lookup: CDR1 SGHTA, CDR2 FQGNSA. Trimming removed 5 bases from V and 4 bases from J; junction bases left unmatched: 4.

This clonotype has just a few counts. The chain employs TRBV20-1 and TRBJ2-7, with 7 bases fitting TRBD2. The CDR3 is 12 residues long. The germline V gene has CDR1 DFQATT and CDR2 SNEGSKA (reference sequence). V dropped 7 bases and J dropped 4; count of bases not matched to a gene: 7. The chain's CDR3 is CSGAQRDYEQYF. The CDR3 DNA is TGCAGTGGGGCCCAGCGGGATTACGAGCAGTACTTC.

The chain carries TRBV20-1 and TRBJ1-6; D perhaps matches TRBD1 (6 bases). Per the germline V gene, CDR1 is DFQATT and CDR2 is SNEGSKA (reference sequence). This CDR3 region has 14 residues. V lost 3 bases, J lost 6 bases, and 12 bases lay in between. The CDR3 nucleotides are TGCAGTGCTAGTGGGACACATTCTAATTCACCCCTCCACTTT. Protein sequence: CSASGTHSNSPLHF.

This clonotype was picked up a small number of times. The V call is TRBV20-1, the J call TRBJ2-5; TRBD2 might be the D (6 bases). The CDR3 contains 14 residues. Germline V gene lookup returns CDR1 DFQATT and CDR2 SNEGSKA (reference sequence). Trimming took off 1 base at V and 4 bases at J, with 13 bases between the two ends. The CDR3 spells CSARVWTTRETQYF. The DNA for the CDR3 is TGCAGTGCTAGAGTATGGACTACTAGAGAGACCCAGTACTTC.

The gene calls are TRBV7-6 and TRBJ2-7, with D possibly TRBD1 on 6 matching bases. Per germline, CDR1 SGHVS and CDR2 FNYEAQ. Trimming shortened V by 5 bases and J by 4 bases, and 15 bases separated the two germline ends. This CDR3 region has 14 residues. The CDR3: CASSNGTTLYEQYF. The DNA for the CDR3 is TGTGCCAGCAGCAATGGGACAACCTTATACGAGCAGTACTTC.

This clonotype has more than one count but fewer than ten. The chain recombines TRBV29-1 with TRBJ2-1; a possible D gene is TRBD2 (5 bases). V lost 3 bases to trimming and J lost 0 bases, with 21 bases between them. Looked up from germline, CDR1 is SQVTM and CDR2 is ANQGSEA. The CDR3 loop spans 18 amino acids. The CDR3 loop reads CSVDSRPITGSSYNEQFF. CDR3 nucleotides: TGCAGCGTTGATTCCCGTCCGATAACTGGGAGCTCCTACAATGAGCAGTTCTTC.

This clonotype has just a few counts. The genes are TRBV5-1 and TRBJ2-5, with 12 positions matching TRBD1. This CDR3 has 14 amino acids. CDR1 SGHRS and CDR2 YFSETQ come from the germline V gene. The ends lost 3 bases at V and 7 bases at J; junction bases unmatched: 4. CDR3 protein: CASSWGQGAATQYF. The CDR3 DNA is TGCGCCAGCAGCTGGGGACAGGGGGCGGCGACCCAGTACTTC.

A few counts support this clonotype. The chain links TRBV11-1 to TRBJ2-2; TRBD2 agrees at 11 bases. CDR1 is SGHAT, CDR2 FQDESV, per germline (reference sequence). The trim removed 4 bases at V and 3 bases at J, leaving 10 bases unmatched. The CDR3 is 18 residues long. CDR3 nucleotides: TGTGCCAGCAGCTCGGTGACTAGCGGGAAGTTAGACACCGGGGAGCTGTTTTTT. Amino acids: CASSSVTSGKLDTGELFF.

This clonotype was recorded a few times. The rearrangement joins TRBV28 to TRBJ2-7, with 7 bases aligning to TRBD1. CDR1 is MDHEN and CDR2 is SYDVKM in the germline V gene. CDR3 length: 15 amino acids. The J segment lost 5 bases and the V segment lost 0 bases, leaving 7 bases of the junction unmatched. In nucleotides, the CDR3 is TGTGCCAGCAGTTTATGGGGGACAGAGGGCAACGAGCAGTACTTC. Protein product: CASSLWGTEGNEQYF.

The chain recombines TRBV5-1 with TRBJ2-7; 9 bases align to TRBD2. V shed 0 bases and J 3 bases; nucleotides not matched to a gene: 4. The CDR3 is 15 amino acids. Germline V gives CDR1 SGHRS, CDR2 YFSETQ. The CDR3 loop reads CASSLEPSGIYEQYF. The DNA of the CDR3 is TGCGCCAGCAGCTTGGAGCCTAGCGGGATCTACGAGCAGTACTTC.

This clonotype was counted many times. The chain combines TRBV4-3 with TRBJ2-7; no reliable D call. Per germline, CDR1 LGHNA and CDR2 YSLEER. The CDR3 runs to 13 residues. Trimming removed 1 base at V and 3 bases at J, with 7 bases between. The CDR3 nucleotides are TGCGCCAGCAGCCAAGCGTTAGACTACGAGCAGTACTTC. This codes for CASSQALDYEQYF.